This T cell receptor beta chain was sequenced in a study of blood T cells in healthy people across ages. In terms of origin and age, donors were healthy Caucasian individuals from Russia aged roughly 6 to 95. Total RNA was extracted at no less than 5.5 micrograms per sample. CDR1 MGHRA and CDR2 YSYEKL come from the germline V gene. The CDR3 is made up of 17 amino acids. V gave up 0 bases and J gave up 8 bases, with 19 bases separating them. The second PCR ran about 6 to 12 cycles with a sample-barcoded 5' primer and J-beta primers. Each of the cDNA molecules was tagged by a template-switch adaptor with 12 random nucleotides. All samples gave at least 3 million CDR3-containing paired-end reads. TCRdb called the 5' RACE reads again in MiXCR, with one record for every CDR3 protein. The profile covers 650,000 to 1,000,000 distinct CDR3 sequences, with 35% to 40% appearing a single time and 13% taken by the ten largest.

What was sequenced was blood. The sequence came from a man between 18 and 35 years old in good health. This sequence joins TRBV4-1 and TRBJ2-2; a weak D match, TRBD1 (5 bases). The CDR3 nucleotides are TGCGCCAGCAGCCAAGATAGAAGGGGATCCATAAGAGGGGAGCTGTTTTTT. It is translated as CASSQDRRGSIRGELFF.